This T cell receptor (beta chain) is drawn from a study of memory CD4+ T cells and cytomegalovirus serostatus. About this clone: Its antigen is undetermined.

Single viable CD3+CD4+CD8-CD45RO+ cells were sorted as the memory CD4+ T cells. Study observations and caveats: Each of approximately 69 CMV-associated TCRbeta sequences occurred in one to five individuals.

Produced via immunoSEQ multiplex PCR; TCRdb's table is partial and in-frame only. In the table there are some 80,000 clones, 65% to 85% of which are singletons. The material sequenced was memory CD4+ T cells from blood. The receptor comes from an adult in good health and CMV-seronegative.

The CDR3 DNA reads TGTGCCAGCAGTAGATACAGGGAAAGTATGAGTGGCTACACCTTC. Residues: CASSRYRESMSGYTF. The V gene is TRBV6-6, the J gene TRBJ1-2, with D tentatively TRBD1 (6 bases). Trimming took 5 bases from V and 7 from J, leaving 20 bases between them. The germline V gene has CDR1 MNHNY and CDR2 SVGAGI (reference sequence). The length of the CDR3 is 15 residues.